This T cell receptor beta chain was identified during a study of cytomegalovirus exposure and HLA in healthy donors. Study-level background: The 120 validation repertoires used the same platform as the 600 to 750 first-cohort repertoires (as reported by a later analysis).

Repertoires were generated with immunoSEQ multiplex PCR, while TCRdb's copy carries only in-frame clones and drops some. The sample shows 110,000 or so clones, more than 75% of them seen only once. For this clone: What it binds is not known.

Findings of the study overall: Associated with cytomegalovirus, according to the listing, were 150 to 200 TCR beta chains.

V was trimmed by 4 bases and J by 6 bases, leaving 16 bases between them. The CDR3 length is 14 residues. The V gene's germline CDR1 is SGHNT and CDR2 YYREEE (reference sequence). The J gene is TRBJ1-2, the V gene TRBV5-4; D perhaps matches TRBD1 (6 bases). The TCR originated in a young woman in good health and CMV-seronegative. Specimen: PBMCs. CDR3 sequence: CASSPTQGSDGYTF. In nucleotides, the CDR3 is TGTGCCAGCAGCCCAACCCAGGGGTCCGATGGCTACACCTTC.